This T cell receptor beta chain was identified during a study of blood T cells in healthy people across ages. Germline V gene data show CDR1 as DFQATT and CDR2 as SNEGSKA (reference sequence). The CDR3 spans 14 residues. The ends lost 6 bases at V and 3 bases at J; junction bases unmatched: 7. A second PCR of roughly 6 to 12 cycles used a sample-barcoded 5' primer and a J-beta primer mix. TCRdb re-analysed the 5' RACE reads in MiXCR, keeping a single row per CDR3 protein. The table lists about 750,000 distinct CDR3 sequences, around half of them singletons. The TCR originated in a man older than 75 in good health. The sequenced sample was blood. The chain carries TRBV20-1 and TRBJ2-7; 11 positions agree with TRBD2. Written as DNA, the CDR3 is TGCAGTGCCCTTCATAGCGGGAGGGGCTACGAGCAGTACTTC. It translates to CSALHSGRGYEQYF.